This T cell receptor (beta chain) comes out of a study of lymphopenia after photon versus proton radiotherapy. Broader study findings: In patients who died, overall survival fell as post-nadir TCR diversity dropped more.

On this clone: Its matching antigen is unknown.

Profiled with immunoSEQ multiplex PCR; TCRdb holds only in-frame clones, not every one. The repertoire consists of approximately 170,000 clones, with 75% to 90% occurring once and the leading ten covering roughly 4.7%. The source material was peripheral blood, sampled from a patient treated with photon-based radiotherapy. The origin of this receptor is a man between 45 and 60 years old with gastric cancer.

This chain's CDR3 is CASSRTGGEQYF. CDR3 nucleotide sequence: TGTGCCAGCAGTCGAACAGGTGGCGAGCAGTACTTC. J is TRBJ2-7 and V is TRBV2, with a possible D match to TRBD1 (5 bases). The V end lost 5 bases, the J end lost 6 bases, and 11 bases lay between the germline ends. Germline V gene data show CDR1 as SNHLY and CDR2 as FYNNEI. CDR3 length: 12 amino acids.